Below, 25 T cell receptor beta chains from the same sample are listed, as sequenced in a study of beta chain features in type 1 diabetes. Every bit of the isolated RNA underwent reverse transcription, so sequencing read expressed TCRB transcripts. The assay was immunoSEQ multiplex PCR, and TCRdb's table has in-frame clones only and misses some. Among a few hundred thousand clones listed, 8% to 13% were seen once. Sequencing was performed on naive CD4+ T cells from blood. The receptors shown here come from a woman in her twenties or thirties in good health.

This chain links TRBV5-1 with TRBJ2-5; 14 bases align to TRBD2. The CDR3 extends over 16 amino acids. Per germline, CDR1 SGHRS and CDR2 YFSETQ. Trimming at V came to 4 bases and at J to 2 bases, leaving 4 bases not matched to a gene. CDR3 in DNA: TGCGCCAGCAGCCAAAGACTAGCGGGAGGGCAAGAGACCCAGTACTTC. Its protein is CASSQRLAGGQETQYF.

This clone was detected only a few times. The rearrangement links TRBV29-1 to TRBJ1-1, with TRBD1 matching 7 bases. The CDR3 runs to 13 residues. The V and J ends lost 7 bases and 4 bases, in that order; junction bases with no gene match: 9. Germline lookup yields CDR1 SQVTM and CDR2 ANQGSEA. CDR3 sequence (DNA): TGCAGCGCCATCCGGGACAGTCCCACTGAAGCTTTCTTT. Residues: CSAIRDSPTEAFF.

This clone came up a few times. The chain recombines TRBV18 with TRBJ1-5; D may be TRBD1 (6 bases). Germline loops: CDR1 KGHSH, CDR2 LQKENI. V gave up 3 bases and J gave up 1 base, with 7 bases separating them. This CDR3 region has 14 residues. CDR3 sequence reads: CASSPGASNQPQHF. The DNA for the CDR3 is TGTGCCAGCTCACCGGGGGCAAGCAATCAGCCCCAGCATTTT.

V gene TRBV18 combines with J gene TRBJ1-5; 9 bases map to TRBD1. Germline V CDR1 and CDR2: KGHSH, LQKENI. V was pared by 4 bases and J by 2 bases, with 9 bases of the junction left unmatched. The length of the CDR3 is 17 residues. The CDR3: CASSRSGTGTGNQPQHF. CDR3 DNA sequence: TGTGCCAGCTCACGCTCCGGGACAGGGACCGGCAATCAGCCCCAGCATTTT. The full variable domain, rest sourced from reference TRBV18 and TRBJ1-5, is NAGVMQNPRHLVRRRGQEARLRCSPMKGHSHVYWYRQLPEEGLKFMVYLQKENIIDESGMPKERFSAEFPKEGPSILRIQQVVRGDSAAYFCASSRSGTGTGNQPQHFGDGTRLSIL.

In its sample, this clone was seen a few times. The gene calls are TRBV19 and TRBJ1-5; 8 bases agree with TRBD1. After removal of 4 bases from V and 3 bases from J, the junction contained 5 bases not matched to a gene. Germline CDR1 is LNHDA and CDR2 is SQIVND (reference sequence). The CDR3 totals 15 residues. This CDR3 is CASSTGTGYNQPQHF. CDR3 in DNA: TGTGCCAGTAGTACCGGGACAGGCTACAATCAGCCCCAGCATTTT. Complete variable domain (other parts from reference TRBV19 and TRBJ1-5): DGGITQSPKYLFRKEGQNVTLSCEQNLNHDAMYWYRQDPGQGLRLIYYSQIVNDFQKGDIAEGYSVSREKKESFPLTVTSAQKNPTAFYLCASSTGTGYNQPQHFGDGTRLSIL.

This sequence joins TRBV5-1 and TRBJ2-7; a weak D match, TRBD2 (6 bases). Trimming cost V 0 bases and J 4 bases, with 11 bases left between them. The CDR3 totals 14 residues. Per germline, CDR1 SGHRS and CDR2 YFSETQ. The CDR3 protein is CASSLGGVTYEQYF. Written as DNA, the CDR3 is TGCGCCAGCAGCTTGGGCGGGGTAACATACGAGCAGTACTTC. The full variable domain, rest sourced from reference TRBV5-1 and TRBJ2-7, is KAGVTQTPRYLIKTRGQQVTLSCSPISGHRSVSWYQQTPGQGLQFLFEYFSETQRNKGNFPGRFSGRQFSNSRSEMNVSTLELGDSALYLCASSLGGVTYEQYFGPGTRLTVT.

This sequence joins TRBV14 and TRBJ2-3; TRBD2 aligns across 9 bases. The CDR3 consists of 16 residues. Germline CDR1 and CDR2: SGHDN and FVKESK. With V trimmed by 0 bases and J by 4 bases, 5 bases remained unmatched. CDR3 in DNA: TGTGCCAGCAGCCAAGATATCCAGCGGGAGGCAGATACGCAGTATTTT. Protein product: CASSQDIQREADTQYF. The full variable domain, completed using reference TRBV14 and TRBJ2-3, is EAGVTQFPSHSVIEKGQTVTLRCDPISGHDNLYWYRRVMGKEIKFLLHFVKESKQDESGMPNNRFLAERTGGTYSTLKVQPAELEDSGVYFCASSQDIQREADTQYFGPGTRLTVL.

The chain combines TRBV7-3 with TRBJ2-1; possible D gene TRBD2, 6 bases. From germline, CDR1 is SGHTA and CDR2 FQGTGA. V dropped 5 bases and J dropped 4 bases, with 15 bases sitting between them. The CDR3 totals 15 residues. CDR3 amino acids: CASSKTRSGYNEQFF. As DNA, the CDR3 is TGTGCCAGCAGCAAGACTAGGTCGGGGTACAATGAGCAGTTCTTC.

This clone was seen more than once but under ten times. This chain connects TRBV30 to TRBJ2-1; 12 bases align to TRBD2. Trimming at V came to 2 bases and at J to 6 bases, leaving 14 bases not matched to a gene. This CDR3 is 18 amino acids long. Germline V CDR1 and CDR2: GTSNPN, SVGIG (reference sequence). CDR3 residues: CAWSMSASGRARVNEQFF. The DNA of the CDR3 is TGTGCCTGGAGTATGTCGGCTAGCGGGAGGGCCCGGGTCAATGAGCAGTTCTTC.

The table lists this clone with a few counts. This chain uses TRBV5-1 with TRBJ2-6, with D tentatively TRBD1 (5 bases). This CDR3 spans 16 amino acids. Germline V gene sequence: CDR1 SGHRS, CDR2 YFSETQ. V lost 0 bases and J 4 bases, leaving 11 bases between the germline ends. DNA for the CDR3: TGCGCCAGCAGCTTGGCCAGGGCCGAAGGGGCCAACGTCCTGACTTTC. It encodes CASSLARAEGANVLTF. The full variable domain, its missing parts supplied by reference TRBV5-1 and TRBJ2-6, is KAGVTQTPRYLIKTRGQQVTLSCSPISGHRSVSWYQQTPGQGLQFLFEYFSETQRNKGNFPGRFSGRQFSNSRSEMNVSTLELGDSALYLCASSLARAEGANVLTFGAGSRLTVL.

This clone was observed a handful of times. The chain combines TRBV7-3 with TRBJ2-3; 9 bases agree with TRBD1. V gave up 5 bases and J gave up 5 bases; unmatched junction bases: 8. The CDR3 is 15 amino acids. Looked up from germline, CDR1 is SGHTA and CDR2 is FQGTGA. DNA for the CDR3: TGTGCCAGCAGCGGAGGGACAGGGAGAAAAGATACGCAGTATTTT. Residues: CASSGGTGRKDTQYF.

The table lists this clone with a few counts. The DNA of the CDR3 is TGTGCCAGCGGCGGGACTAGCGTTTTGTCCGGGGAGCTGTTTTTT. As protein: CASGGTSVLSGELFF. The chain carries TRBV11-2 and TRBJ2-2; 10 nucleotides align to TRBD2. J gave up 6 bases and V 8 bases, and 9 bases lay outside the gene matches. Germline CDR1 reads SGHAT; CDR2 reads FQNNGV. This CDR3 has 15 residues. The full variable domain, in which reference TRBV11-2 and TRBJ2-2 provide the parts outside the CDR3, is EAGVAQSPRYKIIEKRQSVAFWCNPISGHATLYWYQQILGQGPKLLIQFQNNGVVDDSQLPKDRFSAERLKGVDSTLKIQPAKLEDSAVYLCASGGTSVLSGELFFGEGSRLTVL.

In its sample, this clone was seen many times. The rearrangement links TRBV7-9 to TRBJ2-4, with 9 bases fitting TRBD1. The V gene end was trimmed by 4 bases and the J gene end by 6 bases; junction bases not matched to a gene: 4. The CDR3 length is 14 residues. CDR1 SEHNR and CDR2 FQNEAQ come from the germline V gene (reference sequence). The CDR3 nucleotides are TGTGCCAGCAGCTGGGACAGGGCGGGAAACATTCAGTACTTC. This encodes CASSWDRAGNIQYF.

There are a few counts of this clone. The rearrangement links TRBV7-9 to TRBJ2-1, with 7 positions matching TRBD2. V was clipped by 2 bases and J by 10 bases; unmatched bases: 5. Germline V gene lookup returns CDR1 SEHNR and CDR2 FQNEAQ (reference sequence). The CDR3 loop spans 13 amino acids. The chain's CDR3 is CASSLQTSFEQFF. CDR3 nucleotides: TGTGCCAGCAGCTTACAGACTAGCTTCGAGCAGTTCTTC.

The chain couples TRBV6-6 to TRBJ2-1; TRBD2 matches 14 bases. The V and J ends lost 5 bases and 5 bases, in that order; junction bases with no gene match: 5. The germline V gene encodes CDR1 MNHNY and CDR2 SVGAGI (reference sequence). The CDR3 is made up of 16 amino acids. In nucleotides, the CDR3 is TGTGCCAGCAGTAGTACGGGACTAGCGGGAGACAATGAGCAGTTCTTC. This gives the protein CASSSTGLAGDNEQFF.

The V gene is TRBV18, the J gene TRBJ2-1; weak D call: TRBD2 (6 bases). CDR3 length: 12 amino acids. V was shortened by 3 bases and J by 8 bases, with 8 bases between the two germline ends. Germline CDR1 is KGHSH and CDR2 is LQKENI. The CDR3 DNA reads TGTGCCAGCTCACCGGAGGGCTATGAGCAGTTCTTC. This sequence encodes CASSPEGYEQFF.

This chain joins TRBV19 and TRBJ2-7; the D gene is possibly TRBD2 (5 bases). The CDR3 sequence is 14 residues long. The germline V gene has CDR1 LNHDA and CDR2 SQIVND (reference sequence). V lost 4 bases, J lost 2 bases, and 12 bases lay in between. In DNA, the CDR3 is TGTGCCAGTAGTACGACACTAGGAACCTACGAGCAGTACTTC. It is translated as CASSTTLGTYEQYF.

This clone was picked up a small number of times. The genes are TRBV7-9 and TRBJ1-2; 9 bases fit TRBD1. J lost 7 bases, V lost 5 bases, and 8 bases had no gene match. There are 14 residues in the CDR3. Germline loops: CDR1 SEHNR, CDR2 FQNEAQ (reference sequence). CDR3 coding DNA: TGTGCCAGCAGCACCCCGGGACAGGGAATTGGCTACACCTTC. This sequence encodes CASSTPGQGIGYTF.

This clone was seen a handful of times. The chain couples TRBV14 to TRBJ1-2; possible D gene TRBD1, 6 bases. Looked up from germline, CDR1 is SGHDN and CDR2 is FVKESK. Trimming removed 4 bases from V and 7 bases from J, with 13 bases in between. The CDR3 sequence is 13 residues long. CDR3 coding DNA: TGTGCCAGCAGCCCCCGGCAGGGGTTTGGCTACACCTTC. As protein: CASSPRQGFGYTF.

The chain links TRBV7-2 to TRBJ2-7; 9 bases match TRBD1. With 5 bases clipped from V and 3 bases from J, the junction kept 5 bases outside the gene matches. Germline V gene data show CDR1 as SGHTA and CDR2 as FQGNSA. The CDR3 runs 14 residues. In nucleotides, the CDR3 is TGTGCCAGCAGCAGAGACAGGGGGGACTACGAGCAGTACTTC. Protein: CASSRDRGDYEQYF.

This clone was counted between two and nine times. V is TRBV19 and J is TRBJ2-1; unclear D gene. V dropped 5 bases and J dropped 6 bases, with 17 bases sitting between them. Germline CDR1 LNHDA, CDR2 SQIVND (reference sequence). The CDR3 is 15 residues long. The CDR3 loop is CASSLPAEGVNEQFF. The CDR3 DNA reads TGTGCCAGTAGTCTACCTGCGGAAGGCGTCAATGAGCAGTTCTTC.

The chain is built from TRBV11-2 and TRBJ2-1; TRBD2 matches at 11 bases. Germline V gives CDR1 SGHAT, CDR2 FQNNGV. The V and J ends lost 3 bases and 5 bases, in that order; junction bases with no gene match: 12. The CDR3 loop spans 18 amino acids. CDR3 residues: CASSLDLTSGSYHNEQFF. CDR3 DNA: TGTGCCAGCAGCTTGGATCTTACTAGCGGGAGTTACCACAATGAGCAGTTCTTC.

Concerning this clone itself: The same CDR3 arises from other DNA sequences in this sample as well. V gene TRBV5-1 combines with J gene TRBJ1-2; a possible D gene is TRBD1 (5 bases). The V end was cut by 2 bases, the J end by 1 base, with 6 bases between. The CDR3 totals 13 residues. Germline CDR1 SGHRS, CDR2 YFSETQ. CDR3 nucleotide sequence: TGCGCCAGCAGCTTCGACAGTAACTATGGCTACACCTTC. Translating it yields CASSFDSNYGYTF. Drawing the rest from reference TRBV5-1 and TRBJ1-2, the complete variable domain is KAGVTQTPRYLIKTRGQQVTLSCSPISGHRSVSWYQQTPGQGLQFLFEYFSETQRNKGNFPGRFSGRQFSNSRSEMNVSTLELGDSALYLCASSFDSNYGYTFGSGTRLTVV.

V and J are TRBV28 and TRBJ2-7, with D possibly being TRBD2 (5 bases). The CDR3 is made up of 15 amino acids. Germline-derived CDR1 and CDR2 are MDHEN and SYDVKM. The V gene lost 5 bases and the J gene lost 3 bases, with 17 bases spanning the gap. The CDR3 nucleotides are TGTGCCAGCAGTCTCCCGGGCGGGCAATTCTACGAGCAGTACTTC. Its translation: CASSLPGGQFYEQYF.

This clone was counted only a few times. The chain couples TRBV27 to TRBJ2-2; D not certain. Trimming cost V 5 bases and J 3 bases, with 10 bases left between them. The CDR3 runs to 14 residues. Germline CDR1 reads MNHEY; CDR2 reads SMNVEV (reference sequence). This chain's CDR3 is CASSQPGYTGELFF. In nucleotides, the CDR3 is TGTGCCAGCAGTCAACCGGGTTACACCGGGGAGCTGTTTTTT.